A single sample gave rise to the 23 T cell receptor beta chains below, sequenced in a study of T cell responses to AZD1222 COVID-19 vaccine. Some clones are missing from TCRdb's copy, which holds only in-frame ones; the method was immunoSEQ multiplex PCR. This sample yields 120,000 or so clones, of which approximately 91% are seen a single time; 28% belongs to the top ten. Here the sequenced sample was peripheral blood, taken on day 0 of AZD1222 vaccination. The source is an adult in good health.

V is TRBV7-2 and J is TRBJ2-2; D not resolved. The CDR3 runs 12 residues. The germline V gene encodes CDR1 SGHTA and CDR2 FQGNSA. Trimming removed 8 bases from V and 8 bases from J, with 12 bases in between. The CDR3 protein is CASRIRRGELFF. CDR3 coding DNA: TGTGCCAGCCGCATCCGAAGAGGGGAGCTGTTTTTT.

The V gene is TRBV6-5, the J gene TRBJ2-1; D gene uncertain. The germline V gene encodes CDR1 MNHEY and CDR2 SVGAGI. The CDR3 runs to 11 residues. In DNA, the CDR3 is TGTGGCGCTACCTCCTACAATGAGCAGTTCTTC. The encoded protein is CGATSYNEQFF.

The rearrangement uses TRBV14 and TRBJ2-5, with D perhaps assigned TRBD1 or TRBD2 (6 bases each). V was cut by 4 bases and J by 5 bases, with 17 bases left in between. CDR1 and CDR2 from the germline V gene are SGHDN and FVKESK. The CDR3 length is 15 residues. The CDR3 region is CASSPQWGAGETQYF. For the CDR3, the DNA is TGTGCCAGCAGCCCCCAATGGGGGGCCGGGGAGACCCAGTACTTC.

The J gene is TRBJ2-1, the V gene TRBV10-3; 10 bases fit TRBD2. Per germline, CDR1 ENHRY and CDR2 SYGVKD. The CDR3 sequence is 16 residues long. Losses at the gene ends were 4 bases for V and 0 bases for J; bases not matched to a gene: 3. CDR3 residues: CAISGPSGSSYNEQFF. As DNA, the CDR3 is TGTGCCATCAGTGGCCCTAGCGGGAGCTCCTACAATGAGCAGTTCTTC.

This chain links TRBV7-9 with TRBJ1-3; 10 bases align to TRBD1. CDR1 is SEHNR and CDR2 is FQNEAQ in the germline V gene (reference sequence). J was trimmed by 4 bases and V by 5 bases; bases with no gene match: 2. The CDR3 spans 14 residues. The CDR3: CASSGTGVGNTIYF. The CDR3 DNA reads TGTGCCAGCAGCGGGACAGGGGTCGGAAACACCATATATTTT.

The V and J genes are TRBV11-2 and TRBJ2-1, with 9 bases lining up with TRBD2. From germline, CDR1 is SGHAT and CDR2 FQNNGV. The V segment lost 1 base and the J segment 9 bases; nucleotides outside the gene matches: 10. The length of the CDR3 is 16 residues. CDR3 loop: CASSLGASGMRGEQFF. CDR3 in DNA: TGTGCCAGCAGCTTAGGGGCTAGCGGGATGCGCGGTGAGCAGTTCTTC.

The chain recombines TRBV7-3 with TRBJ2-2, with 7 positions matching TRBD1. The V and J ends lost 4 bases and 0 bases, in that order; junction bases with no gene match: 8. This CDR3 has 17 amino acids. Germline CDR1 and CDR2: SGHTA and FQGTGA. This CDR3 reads CASSSSMGTANTGELFF. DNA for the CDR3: TGTGCCAGCAGCTCATCTATGGGGACAGCGAACACCGGGGAGCTGTTTTTT.

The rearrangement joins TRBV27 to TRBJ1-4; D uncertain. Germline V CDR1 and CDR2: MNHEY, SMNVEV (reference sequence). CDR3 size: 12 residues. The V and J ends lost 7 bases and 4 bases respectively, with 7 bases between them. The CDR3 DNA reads TGTGCCAGCAAAGCGGTTAATGAAAAACTGTTTTTT. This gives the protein CASKAVNEKLFF. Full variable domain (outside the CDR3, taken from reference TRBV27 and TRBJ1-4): EAQVTQNPRYLITVTGKKLTVTCSQNMNHEYMSWYRQDPGLGLRQIYYSMNVEVTDKGDVPEGYKVSRKEKRNFPLILESPSPNQTSLYFCASKAVNEKLFFGSGTQLSVL.

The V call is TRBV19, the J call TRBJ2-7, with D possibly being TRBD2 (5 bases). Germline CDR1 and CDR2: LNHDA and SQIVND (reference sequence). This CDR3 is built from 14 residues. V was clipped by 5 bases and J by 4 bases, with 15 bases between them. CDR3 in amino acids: CASSEVGVLYEQYF. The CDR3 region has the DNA TGTGCCAGTAGTGAGGTGGGAGTTTTATACGAGCAGTACTTC.

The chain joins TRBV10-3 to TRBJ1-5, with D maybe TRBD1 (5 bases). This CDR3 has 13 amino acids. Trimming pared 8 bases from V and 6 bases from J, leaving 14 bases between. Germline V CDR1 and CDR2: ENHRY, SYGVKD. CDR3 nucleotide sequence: TGTGCCATCGGGACCGAGGGGAGTCAGCCCCAGCATTTT. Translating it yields CAIGTEGSQPQHF.

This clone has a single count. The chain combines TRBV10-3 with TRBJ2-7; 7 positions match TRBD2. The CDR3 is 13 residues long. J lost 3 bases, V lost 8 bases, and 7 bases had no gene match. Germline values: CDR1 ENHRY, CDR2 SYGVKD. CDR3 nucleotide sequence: TGTGCCATCGCGCCTAGCGGAAACTACGAGCAGTACTTC. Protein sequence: CAIAPSGNYEQYF.

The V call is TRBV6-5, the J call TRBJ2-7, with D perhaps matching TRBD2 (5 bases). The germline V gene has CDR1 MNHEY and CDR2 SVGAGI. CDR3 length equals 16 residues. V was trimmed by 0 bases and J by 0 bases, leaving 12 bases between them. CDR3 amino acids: CASSYSISGVSYEQYF. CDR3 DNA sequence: TGTGCCAGCAGTTACTCGATCAGCGGAGTCTCCTACGAGCAGTACTTC.

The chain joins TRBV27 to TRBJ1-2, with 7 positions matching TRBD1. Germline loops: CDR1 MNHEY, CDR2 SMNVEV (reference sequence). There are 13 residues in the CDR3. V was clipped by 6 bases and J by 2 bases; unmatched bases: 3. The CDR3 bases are TGTGCCAGCAGGACAGGGAAGAACTATGGCTACACCTTC. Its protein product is CASRTGKNYGYTF.

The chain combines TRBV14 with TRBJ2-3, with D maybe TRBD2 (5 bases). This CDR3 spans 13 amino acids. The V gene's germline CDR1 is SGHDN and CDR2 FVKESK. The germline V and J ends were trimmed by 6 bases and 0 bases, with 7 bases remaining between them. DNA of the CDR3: TGTGCCAGCAGGCGGGTTAGCACAGATACGCAGTATTTT. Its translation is CASRRVSTDTQYF.

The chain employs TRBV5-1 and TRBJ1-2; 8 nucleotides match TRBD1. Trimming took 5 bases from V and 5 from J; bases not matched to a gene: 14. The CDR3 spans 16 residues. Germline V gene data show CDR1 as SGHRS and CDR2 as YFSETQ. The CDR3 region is CASSGSRGREVYGYTF. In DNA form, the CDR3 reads TGCGCCAGCAGTGGTTCCAGGGGGCGCGAAGTTTATGGCTACACCTTC.

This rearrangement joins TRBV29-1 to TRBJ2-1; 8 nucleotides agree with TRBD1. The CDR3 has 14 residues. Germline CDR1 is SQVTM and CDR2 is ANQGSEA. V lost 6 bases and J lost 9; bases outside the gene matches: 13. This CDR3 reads CSVARDRSPPEQFF. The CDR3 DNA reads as TGCAGCGTAGCCCGGGACAGGAGCCCCCCTGAGCAGTTCTTC.

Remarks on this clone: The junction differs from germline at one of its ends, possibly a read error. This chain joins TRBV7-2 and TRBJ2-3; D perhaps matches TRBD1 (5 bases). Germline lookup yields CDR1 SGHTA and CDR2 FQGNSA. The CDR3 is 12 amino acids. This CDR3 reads CASSLGGTRQNF. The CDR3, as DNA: TGTGCCAGCAGCTTAGGGGGCACCCGGCAGAATTTT.

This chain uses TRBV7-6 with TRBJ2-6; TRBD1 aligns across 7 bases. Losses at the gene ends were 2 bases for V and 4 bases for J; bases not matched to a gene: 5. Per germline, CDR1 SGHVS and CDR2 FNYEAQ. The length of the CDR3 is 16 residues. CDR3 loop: CASSLPGGRGANVLTF. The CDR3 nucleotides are TGTGCCAGCAGCTTACCAGGGGGAAGGGGGGCCAACGTCCTGACTTTC.

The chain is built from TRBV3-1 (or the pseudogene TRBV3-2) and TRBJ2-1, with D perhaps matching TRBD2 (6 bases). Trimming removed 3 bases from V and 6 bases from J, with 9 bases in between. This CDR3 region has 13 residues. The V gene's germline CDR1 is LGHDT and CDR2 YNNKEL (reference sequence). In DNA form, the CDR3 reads TGTGCCAGCAGCCACAGACTAGGCAATGAGCAGTTCTTC. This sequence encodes CASSHRLGNEQFF.

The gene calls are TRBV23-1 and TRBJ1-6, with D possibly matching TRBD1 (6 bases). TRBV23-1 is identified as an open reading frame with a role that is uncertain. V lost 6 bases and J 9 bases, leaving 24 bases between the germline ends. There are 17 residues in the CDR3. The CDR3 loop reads CASSLHTGTLWSSPLHF. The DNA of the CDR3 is TGCGCCAGCAGCCTACACACAGGGACTCTCTGGAGTTCACCCCTCCACTTT.

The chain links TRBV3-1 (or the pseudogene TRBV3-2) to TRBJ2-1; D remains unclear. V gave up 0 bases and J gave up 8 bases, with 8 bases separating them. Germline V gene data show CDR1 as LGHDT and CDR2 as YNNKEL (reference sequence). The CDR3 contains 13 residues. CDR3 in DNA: TGTGCCAGCAGCCAAGATCTTAGGCATGAGCAGTTCTTC. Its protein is CASSQDLRHEQFF.

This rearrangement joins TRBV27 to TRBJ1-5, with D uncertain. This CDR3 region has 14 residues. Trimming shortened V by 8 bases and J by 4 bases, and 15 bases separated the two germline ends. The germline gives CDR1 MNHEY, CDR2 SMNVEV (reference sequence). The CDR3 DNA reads TGTGCCAGCGGACGTATGGGGAGTAATCAGCCCCAGCATTTT. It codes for CASGRMGSNQPQHF.

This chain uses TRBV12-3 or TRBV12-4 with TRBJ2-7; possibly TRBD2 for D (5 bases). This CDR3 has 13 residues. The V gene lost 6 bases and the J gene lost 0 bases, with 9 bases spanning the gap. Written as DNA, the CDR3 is TGTGCCAGCAGCACCACTAGCTCCTACGAGCAGTACTTC. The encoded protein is CASSTTSSYEQYF.